The 19 T cell receptor beta chains listed next were all sequenced from one sample in a study of neurological immune-mediated disorders. Time point defined: technical triplicate 2. TCRdb reprocessed the 5' RACE reads with MiXCR, giving one entry per CDR3 protein. Among approximately 28,000 distinct CDR3 sequences, about an eighth were seen once, and the ten largest hold 4% to 5.5%. Sequenced material: CD4+ T cells from blood. These receptors originate from a female donor with HTLV-1-associated myelopathy (HAM/TSP).

The table lists this clonotype with many counts. CDR3 bases: TGTGCCAGCAGCCCCCCTCCGGGAAACATTCAGTACTTC. Translation: CASSPPPGNIQYF. This sequence joins TRBV3-1 and TRBJ2-4; D remains unclear. The V gene lost 4 bases and the J gene lost 6 bases, with 10 bases spanning the gap. Germline V gives CDR1 LGHDT, CDR2 YNNKEL (reference sequence). This CDR3 has 13 amino acids.

The table lists this clonotype with many counts. The chain recombines TRBV29-1 with TRBJ1-4, with TRBD1 matching 8 bases. CDR3 length: 14 residues. The junction had 5 bases not matched to a gene; V was cut back by 3 bases and J by 5 bases. Germline V gives CDR1 SQVTM, CDR2 ANQGSEA. Here the CDR3 reads CSVEPRTGNEKLFF. CDR3 DNA: TGCAGCGTTGAGCCCCGGACAGGGAATGAAAAACTGTTTTTT.

This clonotype was counted ten times or more. V is TRBV6-2 or TRBV6-3 and J is TRBJ1-5, with a possible D match to TRBD1 (6 bases). Germline V gene sequence: CDR1 MNHEY, CDR2 SVGEGT. The CDR3 covers 14 residues. V gave up 5 bases and J gave up 5 bases, with 13 bases separating them. CDR3 amino acids: CASSQDRRYQPQHF. For the CDR3, the DNA is TGTGCCAGCAGTCAAGACAGGAGGTATCAGCCCCAGCATTTT.

This clonotype was picked up many times. The V and J genes are TRBV10-3 and TRBJ2-7; TRBD1 agrees at 8 bases. The CDR3 contains 14 residues. V shed 10 bases and J 2 bases; nucleotides not matched to a gene: 10. In germline, CDR1 is ENHRY, CDR2 SYGVKD. The DNA of the CDR3 is TGTGCCACCCAAAGGGACAGGCAGGCCTACGAGCAGTACTTC. It codes for CATQRDRQAYEQYF.

This chain uses TRBV29-1 with TRBJ2-1, with unresolved D. Germline V gives CDR1 SQVTM, CDR2 ANQGSEA. The V end lost 3 bases, the J end lost 9 bases, and 18 bases lay between the germline ends. The CDR3 contains 14 residues. The CDR3 DNA reads as TGCAGCGTTGAGAAGACTGGGGTACATGGTGAGCAGTTCTTC. This codes for CSVEKTGVHGEQFF.

Note on this clonotype: The DNA is omitted, as the CDR3 cannot be located on it reliably, and the CDR3 follows TCRdb's listing. The chain has TRBV13 and TRBJ2-1; TRBD2, the table's D call, was not compared with the DNA. Germline CDR1 PRHDT, CDR2 FYEKMQ (reference sequence). A total of 21 residues make up the CDR3, ends included. The CDR3 region is CASSFYICSVRDWDFYNEQFF.

This clonotype was recorded at least ten times. This rearrangement joins TRBV20-1 to TRBJ2-3, with D unresolved. This CDR3 spans 14 amino acids. V was clipped by 4 bases and J by 3 bases, with 14 bases between them. CDR1 is DFQATT and CDR2 is SNEGSKA in the germline V gene (reference sequence). Here the CDR3 DNA reads TGCAGTGCTACCTCCCCCGGGCAGACAGATACGCAGTATTTT. Translating gives CSATSPGQTDTQYF.

This clonotype was observed once. A much larger clone is a single base away; this may be a read error. The rearrangement links TRBV12-3 or TRBV12-4 to TRBJ1-1; D gene ambiguous. Trimming cost V 11 bases and J 2 bases, with 15 bases left between them. The CDR3 totals 13 residues. CDR3 in DNA: TGTGCCTACGCCCGGCCCCCCAACACTGAAGCTTTCTTT. This sequence encodes CAYARPPNTEAFF.

This clonotype was seen repeatedly, ten times or more. The chain recombines TRBV3-1 with TRBJ2-3; D is ambiguous. The germline V gene has CDR1 LGHDT and CDR2 YNNKEL (reference sequence). The CDR3 runs 14 residues. V was cut by 0 bases and J by 4 bases, with 8 bases left in between. CDR3 sequence: CASSQELRPDTQYF. For the CDR3, the DNA is TGTGCCAGCAGCCAAGAACTGAGGCCAGATACGCAGTATTTT.

This clonotype was recorded at least ten times. The chain employs TRBV5-5 and TRBJ1-1, with TRBD1 as a possible D gene (6 bases). This CDR3 comprises 15 residues. The V end was cut by 3 bases, the J end by 3 bases, with 15 bases between. The germline CDR1 and CDR2 sequences are SGHKS and YYEKEE (reference sequence). The CDR3 spells CASSWRGAGYTEAFF. The CDR3 DNA sequence: TGTGCCAGCAGCTGGAGGGGGGCGGGGTACACTGAAGCTTTCTTT. The full variable domain, its missing parts supplied by reference TRBV5-5 and TRBJ1-1, is DAGVTQSPTHLIKTRGQQVTLRCSPISGHKSVSWYQQVLGQGPQFIFQYYEKEERGRGNFPDRFSARQFPNYSSELNVNALLLGDSALYLCASSWRGAGYTEAFFGQGTRLTVV.

This clonotype has ten or more counts. In DNA form, the CDR3 reads TGTGCCAGCAGAACCGATTCTAGGGATGAGCAGTTCTTC. It codes for CASRTDSRDEQFF. This chain joins TRBV6-2 or TRBV6-3 and TRBJ2-1; no definite D call. This CDR3 spans 13 amino acids. V was clipped by 6 bases and J by 8 bases, with 14 bases between them. Germline loops: CDR1 MNHEY, CDR2 SVGEGT.

The chain employs TRBV7-3 and TRBJ2-5; D may match TRBD1 or TRBD2 (5 bases each). Per germline, CDR1 SGHTA and CDR2 FQGTGA. CDR3 length: 14 residues. Trimming shortened V by 2 bases and J by 11 bases, and 18 bases separated the two germline ends. CDR3 sequence reads: CASSLAHGAHEQYF. For the CDR3, the DNA is TGTGCCAGCAGCTTAGCCCACGGGGCCCATGAGCAGTACTTC.

This clonotype has ten or more counts. This chain uses TRBV6-5 with TRBJ2-7, with 7 bases that match TRBD2. Germline values: CDR1 MNHEY, CDR2 SVGAGI. The junction had 12 bases not matched to a gene; V was cut back by 5 bases and J by 2 bases. This CDR3 is built from 16 residues. Here the CDR3 DNA reads TGTGCCAGCAGTCGCCTTTCTAGCGGAAGAACCTACGAGCAGTACTTC. Its protein is CASSRLSSGRTYEQYF.

This clonotype was counted at least ten times. The chain uses TRBV20-1 and TRBJ1-1; a possible D gene is TRBD1 (6 bases). Germline assignment: CDR1 DFQATT and CDR2 SNEGSKA (reference sequence). The V end was cut by 0 bases, the J end by 3 bases, with 11 bases between. The CDR3 covers 14 residues. The chain's CDR3 is CSARDGRGDTEAFF. In nucleotides, the CDR3 is TGCAGTGCTAGAGATGGCAGGGGCGACACTGAAGCTTTCTTT.

By share, this clonotype ranks as medium-sized (0.01 to 0.1%). The chain joins TRBV7-6 to TRBJ2-5; weak D call: TRBD1 (6 bases). Germline lookup yields CDR1 SGHVS and CDR2 FNYEAQ. The V end was cut by 5 bases, the J end by 2 bases, with 9 bases between. The CDR3 loop spans 13 amino acids. The CDR3 region is CASSRTVQETQYF. The CDR3 DNA reads TGTGCCAGCAGCAGGACAGTACAAGAGACCCAGTACTTC.

In this sample, this clonotype turned up many times. The CDR3 loop is CASSLDRQAGNTIYF. The CDR3 DNA follows: TGTGCCAGCAGCTTAGATCGTCAGGCTGGAAACACCATATATTTT. The genes are TRBV7-8 and TRBJ1-3; D is unclear. The CDR3 totals 15 residues. V gave up 1 base and J gave up 2 bases, with 9 bases separating them. Germline V gene sequence: CDR1 SGHVS, CDR2 FQNEAQ.

This clonotype was observed many times. This chain uses TRBV12-3 or TRBV12-4 with TRBJ2-7; the D gene is possibly TRBD1 (6 bases). The CDR3 extends over 14 amino acids. V shed 4 bases and J shed 0 bases, with 10 bases lying between them. CDR3 in DNA: TGTGCCAGCAGTTCAGGGGCGGTCTCCTACGAGCAGTACTTC. Translation gives CASSSGAVSYEQYF.

This clonotype is judged medium-sized. The rearrangement links TRBV6-6 to TRBJ2-5; possible D gene TRBD1, 6 bases. The germline gives CDR1 MNHNY, CDR2 SVGAGI (reference sequence). Trimming shortened V by 6 bases and J by 0 bases, and 11 bases separated the two germline ends. The CDR3 runs 14 residues. CDR3 bases: TGTGCCAGCAGCCGCGGACAGTACCAAGAGACCCAGTACTTC. It codes for CASSRGQYQETQYF.

The chain is built from TRBV6-1 and TRBJ2-7; D may be TRBD1 (5 bases). CDR1 MNHNS and CDR2 SASEGT come from the germline V gene. V lost 5 bases and J lost 10, with 15 bases in between. The CDR3 totals 12 residues. The CDR3 DNA reads TGTGCCAGCAGTTGCAGGGTCAGCGATCAGTACTTC. As protein: CASSCRVSDQYF.